This T cell receptor (beta chain) was recovered during a study of early T cells in non-severe SARS-CoV-2 infection. Broader study findings: The matching step, a VDJdb search, favored anti-spike CD8 responses and missed private and CD4 specificities.

Worth noting for this clonotype: The antigen is undetermined. This may be a read error: a much more frequent sequence differs by one nucleotide.

TCRdb re-called the 5' RACE reads with MiXCR, one entry per CDR3 protein. The data contain about 36,000 distinct CDR3 sequences, 9.9% of them seen just once; the ten biggest clones take up 12%. The CDR3 runs to 15 residues. Germline V CDR1 and CDR2: SGDLS, YYNGEE. The specimen sequenced was whole blood. The V and J genes are TRBV9 and TRBJ1-2; 9 bases fit TRBD1. This sequence originates from an adult who was a healthcare worker with PCR-confirmed SARS-CoV-2 infection or an uninfected control (not recorded which). The CDR3 reads CASSVGGTGLSGNTF. DNA for the CDR3: TGTGCCAGCAGCGTAGGTGGGACAGGGCTGAGTGGCAACACCTTC.